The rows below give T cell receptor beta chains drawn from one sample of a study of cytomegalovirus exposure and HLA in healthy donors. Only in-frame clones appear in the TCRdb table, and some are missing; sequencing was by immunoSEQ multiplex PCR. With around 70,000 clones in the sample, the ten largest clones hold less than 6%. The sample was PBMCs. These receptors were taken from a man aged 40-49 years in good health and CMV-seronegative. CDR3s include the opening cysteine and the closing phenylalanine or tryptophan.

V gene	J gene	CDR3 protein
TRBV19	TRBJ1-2	CASSFLNYGYTF
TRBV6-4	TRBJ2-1	CASSLDRYNEQFF
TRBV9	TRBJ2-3	CASSVRFGRGTDTQYF
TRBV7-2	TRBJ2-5	CASSPRLAGGQETQYF
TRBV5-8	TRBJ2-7	CASSLVTDEQYF
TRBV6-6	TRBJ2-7	CASSPTGTSGGYEQYF
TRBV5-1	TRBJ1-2	CASSPTPGYGYTF
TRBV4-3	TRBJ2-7	CASSQVHGYSYEQYF
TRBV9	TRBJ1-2	CASSASGGGYGYTF
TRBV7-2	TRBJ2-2	CASSSWTGGRNTGELFF
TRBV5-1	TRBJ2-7	CASSLTHGGYEQYF
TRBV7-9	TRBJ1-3	CASSFQVSGNTIYF
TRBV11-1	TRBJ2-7	CASSLFWDRGMNSYEQYF
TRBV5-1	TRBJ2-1	CASSSRTYNEQFF
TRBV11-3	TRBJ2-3	CASSLEAPAGGTDTQYF
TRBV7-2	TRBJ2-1	CASSPQYEQFF
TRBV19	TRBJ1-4	CASSRGDRTHPNEKLFF
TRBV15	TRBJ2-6	CATSREEGSGANVLTF
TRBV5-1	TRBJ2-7	CASSFGIEPREQYF
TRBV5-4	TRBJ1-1	CASSLGRGDMNTEAFF
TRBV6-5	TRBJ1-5	CASSYPKPQHF
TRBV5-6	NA	CASSIIGQGAAYEQYF
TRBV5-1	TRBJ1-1	CASSPSTGRSTEAFF
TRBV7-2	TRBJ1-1	CASSREGQGDTEAFF
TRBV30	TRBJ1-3	CAWSEWTGGLYF
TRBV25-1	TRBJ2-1	CASSESRRSSYNEQFF
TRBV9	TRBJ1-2	CASSVGHGNYGYTF
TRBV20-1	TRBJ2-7	CSGQGVYEQYF
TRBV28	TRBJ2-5	CASSRRMRSGKETQYF
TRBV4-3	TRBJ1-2	CASSQDTMQGADGYTF
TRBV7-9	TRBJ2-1	CASSSDFPPYNEQFF
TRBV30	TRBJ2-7	CAWSVWTGEQYF
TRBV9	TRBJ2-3	CASSPRSPRPREGSTDTQYF
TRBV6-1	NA	CASNLNRGRYEQYF
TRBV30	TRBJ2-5	CAGGAAEGGETQYF
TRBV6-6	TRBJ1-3	CASSTGVAGNTIYF
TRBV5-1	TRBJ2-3	CASSLGAGGADTQYF
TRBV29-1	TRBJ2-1	CSGHSGGYNEQFF
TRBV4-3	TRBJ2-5	CASSQDIGGSGETQYF
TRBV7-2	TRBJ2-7	CASSLNSGAEQYF
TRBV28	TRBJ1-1	CASSLPGRDTEAFF